This TCR beta chain was found in a study of T cell repertoires in cytomegalovirus infection. Study overall: An indication of both CMV infection and matching HLA type came from public TCR beta signatures. Study-level results: Predominance within the ex vivo response was attributable to HLA-C-restricted CMV-specific TCR beta clonotypes. Summed public TCR beta family frequency identified CMV carriers bearing the relevant HLA.

TCRdb re-analysed the reads in MiXCR, keeping a single row per CDR3 protein. This sample has fewer than 400,000 distinct CDR3 sequences, with 15% to 20% found just once. Between the trimmed V and J ends, which lost 2 bases and 1 base, there was a span of 18 bases. The CDR3 has 17 amino acids. Germline CDR1 DFQATT, CDR2 SNEGSKA (reference sequence). For this clonotype: Its antigen is unidentified.

The specimen was PBMCs. The J gene is TRBJ2-1, the V gene TRBV20-1; D perhaps matches TRBD2 (6 bases). This TCR came from a human donor in good health (CMV status not recorded). Some clones in this sample may be carry-over from other donors' samples. The CDR3: CSARSPAGLVSYNEQFF. In nucleotides, the CDR3 is TGCAGTGCTAGATCTCCTGCGGGACTCGTTTCCTACAATGAGCAGTTCTTC.